These 17 T cell receptor beta chains were all obtained from the same sample, sequenced in a study of blood T cell repertoires in COVID-19. The data were produced by immunoSEQ multiplex PCR, yet TCRdb's version contains in-frame clones alone and is incomplete. This table holds roughly 400,000 clones, nearly 90% found once. Sequences were obtained from PBMCs or T cells enriched from blood (not recorded which). All receptors derive from a woman aged 40 to 50 with acute COVID-19.

The V and J genes are TRBV6-5 and TRBJ1-3, with TRBD1 matching 7 bases. Germline V lookup: CDR1 MNHEY, CDR2 SVGAGI. This CDR3 spans 14 amino acids. V lost 5 bases to trimming and J lost 2 bases; unmatched junction nucleotides: 3. CDR3 loop: CASSQTGTGNTIYF. The CDR3 nucleotides read TGTGCCAGCAGTCAGACAGGGACTGGAAACACCATATATTTT.

The rearrangement joins TRBV5-5 to TRBJ2-1; D is uncertain. The CDR3 covers 14 residues. CDR1 is SGHKS and CDR2 is YYEKEE in the germline V gene (reference sequence). V was cut by 0 bases and J by 4 bases, with 8 bases left in between. CDR3 DNA: TGTGCCAGCAGCTTGGACAGCCGATACAATGAGCAGTTCTTC. This codes for CASSLDSRYNEQFF.

This rearrangement joins TRBV9 to TRBJ1-1; 7 bases are shared with TRBD1. The J segment lost 3 bases and the V segment lost 4 bases, leaving 9 bases of the junction unmatched. CDR3 length equals 15 residues. Germline assignment: CDR1 SGDLS and CDR2 YYNGEE. The CDR3 spells CASSPGRGDDTEAFF. CDR3 bases: TGTGCCAGCAGCCCTGGCAGGGGGGATGACACTGAAGCTTTCTTT.

The chain links TRBV19 to TRBJ1-2; the D is unclear. Germline CDR1 reads LNHDA; CDR2 reads SQIVND (reference sequence). This CDR3 contains 15 residues. Trimming stripped 1 base from V and 4 bases from J, with 13 bases between. CDR3 in DNA: TGTGCCAGTAGTATAGTCGAGTCCCGGGGCTATGGCTACACCTTC. It is translated as CASSIVESRGYGYTF.

This chain joins TRBV10-3 and TRBJ2-1, with 9 bases fitting TRBD1. This CDR3 contains 14 residues. After removal of 7 bases from V and 4 bases from J, the junction contained 5 bases not matched to a gene. Germline-derived CDR1 and CDR2 are ENHRY and SYGVKD. The CDR3 here is CAIKGTGIYNEQFF. CDR3 DNA sequence: TGTGCCATCAAGGGGACAGGGATTTACAATGAGCAGTTCTTC.

DNA of the CDR3: TGTGCCATCAGCGGTTCGGGGGGCGCGGATTCACCCCTCCACTTT. It yields the protein CAISGSGGADSPLHF. The chain couples TRBV10-3 to TRBJ1-6; TRBD1 might be the D (6 bases). The germline CDR1 and CDR2 sequences are ENHRY and SYGVKD. The CDR3 totals 15 residues. V was clipped by 6 bases and J by 8 bases, with 17 bases between them.

This sequence joins TRBV19 and TRBJ2-7, with 7 nucleotides matching TRBD2. V was clipped by 6 bases and J by 3 bases; unmatched bases: 11. The CDR3 length is 15 residues. Germline lookup yields CDR1 LNHDA and CDR2 SQIVND (reference sequence). Here the CDR3 reads CASRGKAGEFYEQYF. The CDR3, as DNA: TGTGCCAGTAGGGGGAAGGCGGGGGAGTTCTACGAGCAGTACTTC.

The V call is TRBV4-2, the J call TRBJ1-3; 7 nucleotides align to TRBD1. With V trimmed by 3 bases and J by 0 bases, 5 bases remained unmatched. Germline-derived CDR1 and CDR2 are LGHNA and YNFKEQ. This CDR3 has 16 amino acids. The CDR3 DNA reads TGTGCCAGCAGCCAGACGGGACAGAGCTCTGGAAACACCATATATTTT. As protein: CASSQTGQSSGNTIYF.

The chain links TRBV2 to TRBJ1-6; possible D gene TRBD1, 5 bases. Germline CDR1 and CDR2: SNHLY and FYNNEI. V shed 4 bases and J shed 9 bases, with 13 bases lying between them. The CDR3 consists of 14 residues. CDR3 in amino acids: CASSGRQGSSPLHF. CDR3 coding DNA: TGTGCCAGCAGTGGAAGGCAGGGTAGTTCACCCCTCCACTTT.

The genes are TRBV11-2 and TRBJ1-2; no clear D gene. Between the trimmed V and J ends, which lost 2 bases and 5 bases, there was a span of 9 bases. The germline gives CDR1 SGHAT, CDR2 FQNNGV. The CDR3 runs 13 residues. Here the CDR3 reads CASSLLGEYGYTF. DNA for the CDR3: TGTGCCAGCAGCTTACTGGGAGAGTATGGCTACACCTTC.

This chain uses TRBV14 with TRBJ1-1; no firm D call. The CDR3 contains 13 residues. CDR1 and CDR2 (germline): SGHDN, FVKESK. V gave up 3 bases and J gave up 5 bases, with 10 bases separating them. The CDR3 DNA sequence: TGTGCCAGCAGCCAGGATCGGGGAACTGAAGCTTTCTTT. Its protein is CASSQDRGTEAFF.

The chain couples TRBV10-3 to TRBJ2-3; D gene uncertain. Germline assignment: CDR1 ENHRY and CDR2 SYGVKD. The V gene lost 10 bases and the J gene lost 5 bases, with 19 bases spanning the gap. CDR3 length: 14 residues. The CDR3 sequence: CATKHPPFGDTQYF. CDR3 DNA sequence: TGTGCCACCAAACACCCCCCCTTTGGAGATACGCAGTATTTT.

The V and J genes are TRBV11-2 and TRBJ2-7; no clear D gene. Between the trimmed V and J ends, which lost 2 bases and 3 bases, there was a span of 5 bases. Looked up from germline, CDR1 is SGHAT and CDR2 is FQNNGV. The length of the CDR3 is 12 residues. The CDR3 region has the DNA TGTGCCAGCAGCTTATTAATCTACGAGCAGTACTTC. Its translation is CASSLLIYEQYF.

The chain is built from TRBV18 and TRBJ1-3, with D unclear. Germline V gene data show CDR1 as KGHSH and CDR2 as LQKENI. This CDR3 region has 13 residues. Trimming pared 4 bases from V and 4 bases from J, leaving 8 bases between. CDR3: CASSLPVGNTIYF. CDR3 DNA sequence: TGTGCCAGCTCACTTCCGGTCGGAAACACCATATATTTT.

The count of this clone is one. V is TRBV30 and J is TRBJ2-3; the match to TRBD2 covers 9 bases. The CDR3 is made up of 14 amino acids. Germline values: CDR1 GTSNPN, CDR2 SVGIG (reference sequence). The J segment lost 4 bases and the V segment lost 3 bases, leaving 5 bases of the junction unmatched. The CDR3 coding sequence is TGTGCCTGGAGCCCTAGCGGGGCGGCAGATACGCAGTATTTT. It translates to CAWSPSGAADTQYF.

The chain joins TRBV7-2 to TRBJ1-3, with D possibly matching TRBD1 (5 bases). The CDR3 consists of 18 residues. CDR1 and CDR2 from the germline V gene are SGHTA and FQGNSA. The V end lost 0 bases, the J end lost 0 bases, and 15 bases lay between the germline ends. CDR3: CASSLAQGGVNSGNTIYF. The CDR3, as DNA: TGTGCCAGCAGCTTAGCGCAGGGTGGGGTAAACTCTGGAAACACCATATATTTT.

The chain has TRBV5-5 and TRBJ1-6, with D unresolved. Germline V lookup: CDR1 SGHKS, CDR2 YYEKEE (reference sequence). This CDR3 is 14 amino acids long. V dropped 1 base and J dropped 8 bases, with 10 bases sitting between them. CDR3 in DNA: TGTGCCAGCAGCTTGTTGCAGCTAGATTCACCCCTCCACTTT. Protein product: CASSLLQLDSPLHF.